Reported below is one T cell receptor beta chain. Its antigen is undetermined. The data are from a study of radiation and T cells in renal cell carcinoma. Broader study findings: In blood, top tumor clones expanded by 2 weeks, shrinking by 4. Pretreatment tumor biopsies were lacking, so baseline clonotypes are unknown.

Indicated time point: baseline pretreatment blood. This sample's treatment: 15 Gy SBRT to primary tumor, nephrectomy 4 weeks later. Germline CDR1 SGHNT, CDR2 YENEEA. The CDR3 is 15 residues long. V shed 3 bases and J shed 0 bases, with 12 bases lying between them. Data came from immunoSEQ multiplex PCR; TCRdb stores just in-frame clones and leaves some out. The sample holds approximately 150,000 clones; about nine tenths are singletons and the top ten take 3.5% to 5%. Specimen: blood, collected from a patient whose treatment included radiotherapy and nephrectomy. The sequence derives from a woman in her sixties or seventies with renal cell carcinoma. The chain recombines TRBV11-3 with TRBJ2-7, with D maybe TRBD1 (6 bases). The CDR3 loop is CASSFGQLLSYEQYF. The CDR3 DNA reads as TGTGCCAGCAGCTTCGGACAGCTCCTCTCCTACGAGCAGTACTTC.